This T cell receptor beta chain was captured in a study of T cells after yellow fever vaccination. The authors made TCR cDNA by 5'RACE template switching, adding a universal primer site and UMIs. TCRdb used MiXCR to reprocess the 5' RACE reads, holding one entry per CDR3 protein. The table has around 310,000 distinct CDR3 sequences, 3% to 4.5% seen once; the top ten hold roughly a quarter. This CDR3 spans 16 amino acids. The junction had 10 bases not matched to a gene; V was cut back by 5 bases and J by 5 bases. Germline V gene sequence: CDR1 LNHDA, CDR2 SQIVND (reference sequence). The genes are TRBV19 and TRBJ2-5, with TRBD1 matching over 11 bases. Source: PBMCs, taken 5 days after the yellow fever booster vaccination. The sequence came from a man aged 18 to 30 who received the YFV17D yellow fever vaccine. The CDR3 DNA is TGTGCCAGTAGTTCCCCCCCCGGGACAGGGGGTGAGACCCAGTACTTC. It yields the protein CASSSPPGTGGETQYF.